A single sample gave rise to the 8 T cell receptor beta chains below, sequenced in a study of regulatory T cells in long-lasting Graves disease. The time point: newly diagnosed GD, antithyroid drugs for less than 3 months. PBMCs provided the RNA from which the TCR library was made. Building of the TCR beta libraries involved iRepertoire HTBI primers and Arm-PCR of CDR3 regions. In TCRdb, the multiplex PCR reads were re-called with MiXCR into one record per CDR3 protein. The sample lists hundreds of thousands of distinct CDR3 sequences; 16% were seen once. Separately, the same data were catalogued under a study of T cells in Graves' hyperthyroidism and ophthalmopathy.

Sequencing was performed on peripheral blood mononuclear cells (PBMCs), taken at new diagnosis, from a patient treated with antithyroid drugs. Receptors were obtained from a woman in her twenties or thirties with Graves disease.

V and J are TRBV6-5 and TRBJ1-2; D is unresolved. The germline V and J ends were trimmed by 4 bases and 6 bases, with 15 bases remaining between them. Germline CDR1 MNHEY, CDR2 SVGAGI. The CDR3 has 14 amino acids. CDR3 amino acids: CASSSIGVQDGYTF. In nucleotides, the CDR3 is TGTGCCAGCAGTTCGATCGGGGTTCAGGATGGCTACACCTTC.

The genes are TRBV5-5 and TRBJ2-5; D may be TRBD1 or TRBD2 (5 bases each). Trimming cost V 4 bases and J 3 bases, with 10 bases left between them. The CDR3 extends over 13 amino acids. From germline, CDR1 is SGHKS and CDR2 YYEKEE (reference sequence). This CDR3 reads CASSDGTEETQYF. In nucleotides, the CDR3 is TGTGCCAGCAGCGACGGGACGGAAGAGACCCAGTACTTC. Looking up the rest from reference TRBV5-5 and TRBJ2-5 gives the full variable domain: DAGVTQSPTHLIKTRGQQVTLRCSPISGHKSVSWYQQVLGQGPQFIFQYYEKEERGRGNFPDRFSARQFPNYSSELNVNALLLGDSALYLCASSDGTEETQYFGPGTRLLVL.

This clonotype was seen many times. The V call is TRBV20-1, the J call TRBJ1-5; no firm D call. Germline lookup yields CDR1 DFQATT and CDR2 SNEGSKA (reference sequence). The CDR3 consists of 12 residues. The CDR3 nucleotides are TGCAGCGCCCGTGATAGCAATCAGCCCCAGCATTTT. Residues: CSARDSNQPQHF.

The chain carries TRBV18 and TRBJ2-2, with D hard to call. This CDR3 contains 15 residues. Trimming removed 3 bases from V and 8 bases from J, with 16 bases in between. Germline CDR1 and CDR2: KGHSH and LQKENI. The CDR3 DNA reads as TGTGCCAGCTCACCTTACCAGAGAGGATCAGGGGAGCTGTTTTTT. Protein: CASSPYQRGSGELFF.

J is TRBJ2-1 and V is TRBV3-1; TRBD2 aligns across 10 bases. With V trimmed by 0 bases and J by 10 bases, 12 bases remained unmatched. The CDR3 sequence is 17 residues long. The germline V gene has CDR1 LGHDT and CDR2 YNNKEL (reference sequence). The CDR3 bases are TGTGCCAGCAGCCAAGAGGGGCTAGCGGGAGTTTCCTACGAGCAGTTCTTC. Protein sequence: CASSQEGLAGVSYEQFF.

The rearrangement joins TRBV5-1 to TRBJ1-1; 9 positions agree with TRBD1. V gave up 4 bases and J gave up 2 bases; unmatched junction bases: 6. The CDR3 covers 15 residues. In germline, CDR1 is SGHRS, CDR2 YFSETQ. This chain's CDR3 is CASSPQDRGNTEAFF. The CDR3 nucleotides are TGCGCCAGCAGCCCCCAGGACAGGGGAAACACTGAAGCTTTCTTT.

The genes are TRBV7-9 and TRBJ1-1; D not certain. The germline CDR1 and CDR2 sequences are SEHNR and FQNEAQ (reference sequence). V was shortened by 2 bases and J by 4 bases, with 8 bases between the two germline ends. This CDR3 contains 13 residues. CDR3 in amino acids: CASSLTSPTEAFF. The DNA for the CDR3 is TGTGCCAGCAGCTTAACTTCGCCCACTGAAGCTTTCTTT.

In this sample, this clonotype turned up many times. The rearrangement joins TRBV2 to TRBJ1-1; D gene unclear. Trimming shortened V by 6 bases and J by 1 base, and 15 bases separated the two germline ends. This CDR3 has 15 residues. Germline loops: CDR1 SNHLY, CDR2 FYNNEI. CDR3 bases: TGTGCCAGCAGGAAGACCGACCAAGCGAACACTGAAGCTTTCTTT. Residues: CASRKTDQANTEAFF. Together with reference TRBV2 and TRBJ1-1, the CDR3 gives the full variable domain: EPEVTQTPSHQVTQMGQEVILRCVPISNHLYFYWYRQILGQKVEFLVSFYNNEISEKSEIFDDQFSVERPDGSNFTLKIRSTKLEDSAMYFCASRKTDQANTEAFFGQGTRLTVV.